Listed below are T cell receptor beta chains from one sample, sequenced in a study of human T cells and chemical hapten exposure. TCRdb recomputed calls from the RACE reads with MiXCR, one row per CDR3 protein. The sample records about 90,000 distinct CDR3 sequences, roughly 11% being singletons. The material sequenced was whole blood, taken in connection with sensitization to the hapten diphenylcyclopropenone (DPC). The source of these receptors is a woman in her twenties or thirties with alopecia areata. Some clones in this sample may be carry-over from other donors' samples. Both conserved end residues are part of each CDR3. A D gene is named only where the DNA matches it firmly. Expanded clones are given a class, and other clones once, few, many or no size at all.

v_call: TRBV7-2
clone_size: NA
d_call: NA
j_call: TRBJ2-7
cdr3_aa: CASSLARGGSYEQYF
cdr3_nt: TGTGCCAGCAGCTTAGCGAGGGGTGGTTCCTACGAGCAGTACTTC

v_call: TRBV5-8
clone_size: NA
d_call: TRBD2
j_call: TRBJ2-4
cdr3_aa: CASSFTSGSSAKNIQYF
cdr3_nt: TGTGCCAGCAGCTTCACTAGCGGGAGTAGTGCCAAAAACATTCAGTACTTC

v_call: TRBV7-6
clone_size: many
d_call: NA
j_call: TRBJ2-3
cdr3_aa: CASSPGEDTQYF
cdr3_nt: TGTGCCAGCAGCCCAGGGGAAGATACGCAGTATTTT

v_call: TRBV6-5
clone_size: few
d_call: TRBD2
j_call: TRBJ2-5
cdr3_aa: CASKSAQGLAEETQYF
cdr3_nt: TGTGCCAGCAAGTCTGCCCAGGGACTAGCGGAAGAGACCCAGTACTTC

v_call: TRBV3-1
clone_size: few
d_call: NA
j_call: TRBJ1-2
cdr3_aa: CASTSHNYGYTF
cdr3_nt: TGTGCCAGCACCTCTCATAACTATGGCTACACCTTC

v_call: TRBV7-6
clone_size: NA
d_call: NA
j_call: TRBJ2-2
cdr3_aa: CASSSGTRNTGELFF
cdr3_nt: TGTGCCAGCAGCTCCGGGACAAGAAACACCGGGGAGCTGTTTTTT

v_call: TRBV20-1
clone_size: many
d_call: TRBD1
j_call: TRBJ2-3
cdr3_aa: CSAPGTGKGTDTQYF
cdr3_nt: TGCAGTGCCCCCGGGACAGGGAAAGGCACAGATACGCAGTATTTT

v_call: TRBV29-1
clone_size: NA
d_call: NA
j_call: TRBJ2-5
cdr3_aa: CSVEERRGETQYF
cdr3_nt: TGCAGCGTTGAAGAGAGGAGGGGTGAGACCCAGTACTTC

v_call: TRBV27
clone_size: few
d_call: NA
j_call: TRBJ2-1
cdr3_aa: CASWSSYNEQFF
cdr3_nt: TGTGCCAGCTGGAGCTCCTACAATGAGCAGTTCTTC

v_call: TRBV28
clone_size: many
d_call: NA
j_call: TRBJ2-1
cdr3_aa: CASSSGGGPYNEQFF
cdr3_nt: TGTGCCAGCAGTTCGGGCGGGGGCCCCTACAATGAGCAGTTCTTC

v_call: TRBV29-1
clone_size: NA
d_call: NA
j_call: TRBJ1-4
cdr3_aa: CSVARQVNEKLFF
cdr3_nt: TGCAGCGTTGCGCGACAGGTTAATGAAAAACTGTTTTTT

v_call: TRBV20-1
clone_size: many
d_call: NA
j_call: TRBJ1-5
cdr3_aa: CSASREAQPQHF
cdr3_nt: TGCAGTGCTAGCAGGGAGGCTCAGCCCCAGCATTTT

v_call: TRBV5-1
clone_size: many
d_call: NA
j_call: TRBJ2-3
cdr3_aa: CASSLEAALSTDTQYF
cdr3_nt: TGCGCCAGCAGCTTGGAAGCTGCCCTTAGCACAGATACGCAGTATTTT

v_call: TRBV4-1
clone_size: few
d_call: NA
j_call: TRBJ2-1
cdr3_aa: CASSQERQSSYNEQFF
cdr3_nt: TGCGCCAGCAGCCAAGAGAGGCAATCCTCCTACAATGAGCAGTTCTTC

v_call: TRBV2
clone_size: few
d_call: NA
j_call: TRBJ1-5
cdr3_aa: CASSDRQSNQPQHF
cdr3_nt: TGTGCCAGCAGTGACCGCCAGAGCAATCAGCCCCAGCATTTT

v_call: TRBV28
clone_size: many
d_call: NA
j_call: TRBJ2-7
cdr3_aa: CASSASQIDVTYEQYF
cdr3_nt: TGTGCCAGCAGTGCTAGTCAAATCGATGTTACCTACGAGCAGTACTTC

v_call: TRBV29-1
clone_size: NA
d_call: NA
j_call: TRBJ2-3
cdr3_aa: CSVSGTGSSTDTQYF
cdr3_nt: TGCAGCGTATCCGGGACTGGCTCCTCCACGGATACGCAGTATTTT

v_call: TRBV6-2/TRBV6-3
clone_size: few
d_call: NA
j_call: TRBJ1-5
cdr3_aa: CASRPGIFSNQPQHF
cdr3_nt: TGTGCCAGCAGGCCCGGGATCTTCAGCAATCAGCCCCAGCATTTT

v_call: TRBV20-1
clone_size: many
d_call: NA
j_call: TRBJ2-1
cdr3_aa: CSASRGIEQFF
cdr3_nt: TGCAGTGCTAGTCGGGGGATTGAGCAGTTCTTC

v_call: TRBV29-1
clone_size: NA
d_call: TRBD1
j_call: TRBJ1-4
cdr3_aa: CSAGLGQGNEKLFF
cdr3_nt: TGCAGCGCCGGCTTGGGACAGGGGAACGAAAAACTGTTTTTT

v_call: TRBV4-1
clone_size: NA
d_call: NA
j_call: TRBJ2-5
cdr3_aa: CASSLRAGQETQYF
cdr3_nt: TGCGCCAGCAGCCTTCGAGCGGGCCAAGAGACCCAGTACTTC

v_call: TRBV18
clone_size: many
d_call: NA
j_call: TRBJ1-1
cdr3_aa: CASSSTENTEAFF
cdr3_nt: TGTGCCAGCTCAAGCACAGAGAACACTGAAGCTTTCTTT

v_call: TRBV6-2/TRBV6-3
clone_size: NA
d_call: NA
j_call: TRBJ1-1
cdr3_aa: CASSYGGTMNTEAFF
cdr3_nt: TGTGCCAGCAGTTACGGGGGGACCATGAACACTGAAGCTTTCTTT

v_call: TRBV18
clone_size: few
d_call: NA
j_call: TRBJ1-1
cdr3_aa: CASSPELWGWTEAFF
cdr3_nt: TGTGCCAGCTCACCAGAGTTGTGGGGGTGGACTGAAGCTTTCTTT

v_call: TRBV6-1
clone_size: many
d_call: NA
j_call: TRBJ2-3
cdr3_aa: CASSEASSTDTQYF
cdr3_nt: TGTGCCAGCAGTGAAGCCTCGAGCACAGATACGCAGTATTTT

v_call: TRBV29-1
clone_size: NA
d_call: TRBD1
j_call: TRBJ2-5
cdr3_aa: CSVIRGQETQYF
cdr3_nt: TGCAGCGTTATCAGGGGGCAAGAGACCCAGTACTTC

v_call: TRBV7-9
clone_size: many
d_call: NA
j_call: TRBJ1-1
cdr3_aa: CASSLAGSPSMNTEAFF
cdr3_nt: TGTGCCAGCAGCTTAGCGGGTAGCCCCTCCATGAACACTGAAGCTTTCTTT

v_call: TRBV15
clone_size: many
d_call: NA
j_call: TRBJ2-5
cdr3_aa: CATSKGDEETQYF
cdr3_nt: TGTGCCACCAGCAAGGGGGATGAGGAGACCCAGTACTTC

v_call: TRBV15
clone_size: NA
d_call: NA
j_call: TRBJ2-3
cdr3_aa: CATSRARADTQYF
cdr3_nt: TGTGCCACCAGCAGAGCGCGCGCAGATACGCAGTATTTT

v_call: TRBV6-5
clone_size: NA
d_call: NA
j_call: TRBJ2-1
cdr3_aa: CASNTPGHGSEQFF
cdr3_nt: TGTGCCAGCAATACACCGGGCCATGGCTCTGAGCAGTTCTTC

v_call: TRBV6-1
clone_size: few
d_call: TRBD1
j_call: TRBJ2-5
cdr3_aa: CASSGTGETQYF
cdr3_nt: TGTGCCAGCAGTGGGACAGGGGAGACCCAGTACTTC

v_call: TRBV12-3/TRBV12-4
clone_size: NA
d_call: NA
j_call: TRBJ2-2
cdr3_aa: CASALGPETGELFF
cdr3_nt: TGTGCCAGCGCCCTGGGCCCAGAGACCGGGGAGCTGTTTTTT